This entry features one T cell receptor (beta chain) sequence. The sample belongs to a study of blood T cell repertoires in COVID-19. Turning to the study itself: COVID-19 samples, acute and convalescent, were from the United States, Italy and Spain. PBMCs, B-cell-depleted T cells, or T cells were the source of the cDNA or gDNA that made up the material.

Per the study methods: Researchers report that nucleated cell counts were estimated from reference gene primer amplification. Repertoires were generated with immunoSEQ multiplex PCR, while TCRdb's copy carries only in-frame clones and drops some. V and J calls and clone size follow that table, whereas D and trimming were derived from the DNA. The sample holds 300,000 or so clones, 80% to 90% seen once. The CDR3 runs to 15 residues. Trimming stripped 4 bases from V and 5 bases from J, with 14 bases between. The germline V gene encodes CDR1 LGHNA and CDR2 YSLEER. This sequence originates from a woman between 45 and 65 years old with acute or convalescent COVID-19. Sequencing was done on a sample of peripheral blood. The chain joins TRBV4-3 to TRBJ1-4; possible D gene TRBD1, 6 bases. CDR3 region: CASSPSRGSNEKLFF. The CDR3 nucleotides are TGCGCCAGCAGCCCGAGCAGGGGTTCCAATGAAAAACTGTTTTTT.